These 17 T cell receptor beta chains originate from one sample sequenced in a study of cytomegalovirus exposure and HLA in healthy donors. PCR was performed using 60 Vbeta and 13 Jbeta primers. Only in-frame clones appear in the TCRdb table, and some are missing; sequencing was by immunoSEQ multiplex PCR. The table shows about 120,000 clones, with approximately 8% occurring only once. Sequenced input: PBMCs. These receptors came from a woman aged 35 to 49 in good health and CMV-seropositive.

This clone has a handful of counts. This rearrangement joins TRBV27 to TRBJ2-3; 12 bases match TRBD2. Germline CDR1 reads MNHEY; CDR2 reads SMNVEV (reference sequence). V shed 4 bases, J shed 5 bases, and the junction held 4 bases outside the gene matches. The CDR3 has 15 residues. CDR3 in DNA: TGTGCCAGCAGTTCCCAGACTAGCGGGGGAGATACGCAGTATTTT. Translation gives CASSSQTSGGDTQYF.

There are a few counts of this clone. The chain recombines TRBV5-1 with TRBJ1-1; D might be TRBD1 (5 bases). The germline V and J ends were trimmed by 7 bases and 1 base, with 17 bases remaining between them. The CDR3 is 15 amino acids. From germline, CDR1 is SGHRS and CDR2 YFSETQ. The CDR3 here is CASQGVVGRNTEAFF. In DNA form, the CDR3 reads TGCGCCAGCCAAGGGGTCGTAGGTAGGAACACTGAAGCTTTCTTT.

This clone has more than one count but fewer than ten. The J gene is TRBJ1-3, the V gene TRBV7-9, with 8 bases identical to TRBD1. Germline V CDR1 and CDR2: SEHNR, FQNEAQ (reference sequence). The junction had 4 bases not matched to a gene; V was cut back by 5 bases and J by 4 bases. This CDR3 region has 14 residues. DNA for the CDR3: TGTGCCAGCAGCGGGACAGGACTAGGAAACACCATATATTTT. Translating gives CASSGTGLGNTIYF.

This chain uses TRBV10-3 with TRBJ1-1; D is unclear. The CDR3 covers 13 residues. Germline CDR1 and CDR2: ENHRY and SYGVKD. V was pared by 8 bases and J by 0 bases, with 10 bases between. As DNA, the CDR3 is TGTGCCATCGCAGGTTTCATGAACACTGAAGCTTTCTTT. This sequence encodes CAIAGFMNTEAFF.

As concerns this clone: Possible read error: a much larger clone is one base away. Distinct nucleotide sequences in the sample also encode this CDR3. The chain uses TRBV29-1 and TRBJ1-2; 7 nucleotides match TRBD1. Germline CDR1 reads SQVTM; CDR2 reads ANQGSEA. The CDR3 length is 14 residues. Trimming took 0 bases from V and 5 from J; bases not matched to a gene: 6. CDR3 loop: CSVEEWDSIYGYTF. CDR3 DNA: TGCAGCGTTGAAGAATGGGACAGCATATATGGCTACACCTTC. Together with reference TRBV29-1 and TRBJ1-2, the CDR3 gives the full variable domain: SAVISQKPSRDICQRGTSLTIQCQVDSQVTMMFWYRQQPGQSLTLIATANQGSEATYESGFVIDKFPISRPNLTFSTLTVSNMSPEDSSIYLCSVEEWDSIYGYTFGSGTRLTVV.

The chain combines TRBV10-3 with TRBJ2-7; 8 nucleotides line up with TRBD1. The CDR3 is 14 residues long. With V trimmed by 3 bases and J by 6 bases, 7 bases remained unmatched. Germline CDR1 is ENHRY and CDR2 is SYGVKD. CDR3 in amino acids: CAISDLWTGSEQYV. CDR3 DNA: TGTGCCATCAGTGACCTCTGGACAGGGAGCGAGCAGTACGTC.

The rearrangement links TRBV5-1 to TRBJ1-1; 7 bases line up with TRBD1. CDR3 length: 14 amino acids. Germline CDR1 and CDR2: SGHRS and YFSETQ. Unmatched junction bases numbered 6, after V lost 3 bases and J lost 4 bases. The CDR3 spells CASSSRQGGTEAFF. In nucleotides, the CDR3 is TGCGCCAGCAGCTCGAGACAGGGTGGCACTGAAGCTTTCTTT.

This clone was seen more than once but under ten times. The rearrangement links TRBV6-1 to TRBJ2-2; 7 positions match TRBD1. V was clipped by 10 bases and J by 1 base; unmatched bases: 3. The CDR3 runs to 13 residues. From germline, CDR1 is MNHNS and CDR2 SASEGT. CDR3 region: CATRTGNTGELFF. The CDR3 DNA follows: TGTGCCACCCGGACAGGGAACACCGGGGAGCTGTTTTTT.

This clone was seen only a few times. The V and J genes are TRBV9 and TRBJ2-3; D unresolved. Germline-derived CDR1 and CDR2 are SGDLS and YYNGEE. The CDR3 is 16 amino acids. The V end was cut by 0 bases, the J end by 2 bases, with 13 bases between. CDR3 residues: CASSVGSSRATDTQYF. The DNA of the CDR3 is TGTGCCAGCAGCGTAGGGTCTAGTCGCGCCACAGATACGCAGTATTTT.

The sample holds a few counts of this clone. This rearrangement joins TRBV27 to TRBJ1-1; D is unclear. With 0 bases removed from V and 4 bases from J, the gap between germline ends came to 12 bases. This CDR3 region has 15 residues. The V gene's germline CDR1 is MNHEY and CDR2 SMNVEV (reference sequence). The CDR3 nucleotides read TGTGCCAGCAGTTTATCGATACGGGTGGGCACTGAAGCTTTCTTT. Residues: CASSLSIRVGTEAFF.

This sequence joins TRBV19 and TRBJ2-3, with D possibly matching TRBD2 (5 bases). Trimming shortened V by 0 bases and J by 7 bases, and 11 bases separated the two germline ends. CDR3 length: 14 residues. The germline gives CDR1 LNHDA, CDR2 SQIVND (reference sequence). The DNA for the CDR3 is TGTGCCAGTAGTATAGAGTGGGAGAGCAATACGCAGTATTTT. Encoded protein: CASSIEWESNTQYF.

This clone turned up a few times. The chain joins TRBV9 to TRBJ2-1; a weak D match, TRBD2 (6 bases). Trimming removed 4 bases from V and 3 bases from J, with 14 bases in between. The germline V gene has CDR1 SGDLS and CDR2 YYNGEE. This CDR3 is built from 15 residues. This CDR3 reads CASSSQAGIYNEQFF. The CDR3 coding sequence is TGTGCCAGCAGCTCTCAGGCGGGGATCTACAATGAGCAGTTCTTC.

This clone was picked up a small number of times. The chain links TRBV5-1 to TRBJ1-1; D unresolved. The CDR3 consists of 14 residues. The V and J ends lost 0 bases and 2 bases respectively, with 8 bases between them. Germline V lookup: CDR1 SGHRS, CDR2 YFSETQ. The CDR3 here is CASSLGRPNTEAFF. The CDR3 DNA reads TGCGCCAGCAGCTTGGGCAGGCCAAACACTGAAGCTTTCTTT.

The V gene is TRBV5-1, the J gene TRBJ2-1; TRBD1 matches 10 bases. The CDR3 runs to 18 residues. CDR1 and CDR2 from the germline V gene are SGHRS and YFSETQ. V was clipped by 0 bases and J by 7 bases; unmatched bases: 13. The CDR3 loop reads CASSLVYAPGTGVNEQFF. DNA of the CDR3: TGCGCCAGCAGCTTGGTTTATGCCCCCGGGACAGGGGTTAATGAGCAGTTCTTC.

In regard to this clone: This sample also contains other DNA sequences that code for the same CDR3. Here the CDR3 DNA reads TGTGCCAGCAGCTACAGGGGAACTAATGAAAAACTGTTTTTT. Protein product: CASSYRGTNEKLFF. The V and J genes are TRBV7-9 and TRBJ1-4; 7 nucleotides align to TRBD1. Germline V gene lookup returns CDR1 SEHNR and CDR2 FQNEAQ (reference sequence). This CDR3 has 14 amino acids. The trim removed 4 bases at V and 1 base at J, leaving 0 bases unmatched.

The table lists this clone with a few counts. The CDR3 region has the DNA TGTGCCAGCCGTCATACAGGGTCCACTGAAGCTTTCTTT. Its translation: CASRHTGSTEAFF. The chain combines TRBV28 with TRBJ1-1, with D possibly matching TRBD1 (6 bases). Trimming removed 8 bases from V and 4 bases from J, with 14 bases in between. There are 13 residues in the CDR3. The germline gives CDR1 MDHEN, CDR2 SYDVKM.

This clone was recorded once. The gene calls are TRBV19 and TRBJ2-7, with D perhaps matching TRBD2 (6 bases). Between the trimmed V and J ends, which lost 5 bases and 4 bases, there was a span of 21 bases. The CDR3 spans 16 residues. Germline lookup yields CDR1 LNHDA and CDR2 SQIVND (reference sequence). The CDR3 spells CASSPSFTGGVYEQYF. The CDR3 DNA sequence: TGTGCCAGTAGTCCCTCTTTCACCGGGGGAGTATACGAGCAGTACTTC.